This entry lists 10 T cell receptor beta chains sequenced from one sample in a study of T cell responses to AZD1222 COVID-19 vaccine. Clones were sequenced by immunoSEQ multiplex PCR, and TCRdb holds only the in-frame ones, with some missing. The sample has 150,000 or so clones; around nine tenths are singletons. The sequenced sample was peripheral blood, obtained on day 0 of AZD1222 vaccination. These TCRs come from an adult in good health.

This clone has only a few counts. V and J are TRBV5-4 and TRBJ1-2; D unclear. Germline CDR1 SGHNT, CDR2 YYREEE (reference sequence). CDR3 length equals 15 residues. V was shortened by 0 bases and J by 5 bases, with 14 bases between the two germline ends. The CDR3 loop reads CASSLGGSTPYGYTF. Written as DNA, the CDR3 is TGTGCCAGCAGCTTGGGAGGGTCAACCCCGTATGGCTACACCTTC.

V gene TRBV6-2 or TRBV6-3 combines with J gene TRBJ2-6; D is perhaps TRBD1 (5 bases). CDR3 length: 15 residues. Germline CDR1 MNHEY, CDR2 SVGEGT. Trimming took 2 bases from V and 4 from J, leaving 9 bases between them. As DNA, the CDR3 is TGTGCCAGCAGTTACGGGGCCGTGGGGGCCAACGTCCTGACTTTC. Translated: CASSYGAVGANVLTF.

V and J are TRBV5-1 and TRBJ1-3; 8 positions agree with TRBD1. V lost 4 bases and J lost 2; bases outside the gene matches: 5. This CDR3 spans 15 amino acids. Germline CDR1 reads SGHRS; CDR2 reads YFSETQ. CDR3 DNA sequence: TGCGCCAGCAGCCCGGGACAGGCACCTGGAAACACCATATATTTT. Amino acid sequence: CASSPGQAPGNTIYF.

This clone was found once. The gene calls are TRBV27 and TRBJ2-2; D unresolved. Germline V CDR1 and CDR2: MNHEY, SMNVEV (reference sequence). CDR3 size: 16 residues. V lost 1 base and J 2 bases, leaving 11 bases between the germline ends. CDR3 sequence: CASSLLRAENTGELFF. The CDR3 nucleotides are TGTGCCAGCAGTTTATTAAGGGCTGAAAACACCGGGGAGCTGTTTTTT.

This clone has a single count. The chain joins TRBV3-1 (or the pseudogene TRBV3-2) to TRBJ1-5; unclear D gene. Trimming removed 2 bases at V and 10 bases at J, with 18 bases between. Germline V lookup: CDR1 LGHDT, CDR2 YNNKEL (reference sequence). The CDR3 runs 15 residues. The CDR3 DNA is TGTGCCAGCAGCCAAAGCCCCGTCTCGGGATCACCCCAGCATTTT. It is translated as CASSQSPVSGSPQHF.

The genes are TRBV9 and TRBJ2-7; maybe TRBD2 (5 bases). The germline V gene encodes CDR1 SGDLS and CDR2 YYNGEE. This CDR3 has 14 residues. V was pared by 0 bases and J by 3 bases, with 10 bases between. In nucleotides, the CDR3 is TGTGCCAGCAGCGTAGGAGGGCCCAGCTACGAGCAGTACTTC. This codes for CASSVGGPSYEQYF.

Details on this clone: In the same sample, other DNA sequences code for this CDR3. V usage is TRBV3-1 (or the pseudogene TRBV3-2) and J usage is TRBJ2-7; no firm D call. The CDR3 spans 12 residues. V was shortened by 2 bases and J by 3 bases, with 5 bases between the two germline ends. Germline CDR1 LGHDT, CDR2 YNNKEL (reference sequence). The CDR3 loop is CASSQSSYEQYF. In nucleotides, the CDR3 is TGTGCCAGCAGCCAAAGTAGCTACGAGCAGTACTTC.

The CDR3 protein is CASSTGTSGTNEQFF. CDR3 nucleotide sequence: TGTGCCAGCAGTACCGGGACTAGCGGGACCAATGAGCAGTTCTTC. The V call is TRBV27, the J call TRBJ2-1, with 13 nucleotides matching TRBD2. The CDR3 totals 15 residues. The V segment lost 5 bases and the J segment 6 bases; nucleotides outside the gene matches: 4. CDR1 is MNHEY, CDR2 SMNVEV, per germline (reference sequence).

This chain connects TRBV5-6 to TRBJ2-2, with D unclear. The V gene's germline CDR1 is SGHDT and CDR2 YYEEEE. The CDR3 has 13 residues. V shed 3 bases and J shed 3 bases, with 6 bases lying between them. The CDR3 spells CASSSLDTGELFF. The CDR3, as DNA: TGTGCCAGCAGCTCCTTAGACACCGGGGAGCTGTTTTTT.

The chain is built from TRBV6-6 and TRBJ1-3; D is perhaps TRBD1 (5 bases). Trimming cost V 5 bases and J 0 bases, with 17 bases left between them. CDR3 size: 17 residues. From germline, CDR1 is MNHNY and CDR2 SVGAGI (reference sequence). CDR3 DNA sequence: TGTGCCAGCAGTCTGGGGGGGTCTGGCTTCTCTGGAAACACCATATATTTT. Protein product: CASSLGGSGFSGNTIYF.